This T cell receptor (beta chain) was profiled in a study of blood T cell repertoires in COVID-19. Study-wide background: Researchers got acute and convalescent COVID-19 samples from the United States, Italy and Spain. T cells, B-cell-depleted T cells, or PBMCs supplied cDNA or gDNA.

Per the authors' pipeline: Cell counts per sample came from amplifying reference gene primers. Measured with immunoSEQ multiplex PCR; TCRdb has only the in-frame clones, and not every one. V, J and clone size derive from that table, while D and trimming were established from the DNA sequence. This sample carries 100,000 to 150,000 clones, roughly 84% of them seen once, and the ten largest clones take more than 1.4%. Per the germline V gene, CDR1 is SEHNR and CDR2 is FQNEAQ (reference sequence). Trimming removed 3 bases from V and 0 bases from J; junction bases left unmatched: 1. The CDR3 totals 14 residues.

This TCR came from a man aged 55 to 69 with acute or convalescent COVID-19. The sequencing input was peripheral blood. This sequence joins TRBV7-9 and TRBJ1-1; 7 bases align to TRBD1. The CDR3 protein is CASSFGQVNTEAFF. The DNA for the CDR3 is TGTGCCAGCAGCTTCGGACAGGTGAACACTGAAGCTTTCTTT.